The sequence of this TCR beta chain was determined in a study of T cells in Graves' hyperthyroidism and ophthalmopathy. Amplified TCR beta CDR3 regions derived from RNA transcripts. First-round RT-PCR of the TCR CDR3 relied on the HTBI primer set. Each CDR3 protein is one row after TCRdb ran MiXCR on the multiplex PCR reads. Counted here are 270,000 or so distinct CDR3 sequences, 13% to 15% occurring once; the ten biggest clones make up around 30%. At first hyperthyroidism diagnosis, before any ophthalmopathy symptoms, the blood sample was collected. This clonotype was observed many times. Its target is unknown. This CDR3 is built from 14 residues. Germline V gene data show CDR1 as DFQATT and CDR2 as SNEGSKA (reference sequence). Trimming stripped 3 bases from V and 3 bases from J, with 14 bases between. Notes on the study in general: Among clonotypes expanded in thyroid above 0.001, most were also found in blood. Separating ophthalmopathy from stable hyperthyroidism was achieved by a 13 V-J model.

The V call is TRBV20-1, the J call TRBJ1-2; perhaps TRBD1 as D (5 bases). Sample: blood. The source of this sequence is a woman in her fifties or sixties with Graves' hyperthyroidism that later progressed to Graves' ophthalmopathy. The CDR3 region is CSASGVQVHYGYTF. In DNA form, the CDR3 reads TGCAGTGCTAGTGGGGTACAGGTTCACTATGGCTACACCTTC.